This T cell receptor beta chain was recorded in a study of blood T cell repertoires in COVID-19. Looking at the study overall: Both acute and convalescent COVID-19 samples were obtained from the United States, Italy and Spain. The cDNA or gDNA used as material had been derived from T cells, B-cell-depleted T cells, or PBMCs.

Donors were grouped by their self-reported clinical history. The recovered donors of Cohort 3 showed two negative PCRs, clearance, or symptom resolution. Sequenced by immunoSEQ multiplex PCR; TCRdb stores in-frame clones only, minus some. The profile shows approximately 200,000 clones, 87% of them singletons. Sequenced input: PBMCs or T cells enriched from blood (not recorded which). This receptor was obtained from a woman aged 25 to 39 who had recovered from COVID-19.

The CDR3 loop reads CASSLDGGGRETQYF. The CDR3 DNA is TGTGCCAGCAGCTTGGACGGCGGGGGGCGGGAGACCCAGTACTTC. V gene TRBV5-5 combines with J gene TRBJ2-5; 8 bases match TRBD2. CDR1 is SGHKS and CDR2 is YYEKEE in the germline V gene (reference sequence). Germline trimming cut 0 bases from V and 5 bases from J; bases unmatched to any gene: 6. This CDR3 has 15 amino acids.